This T cell receptor (beta chain) was observed in a study of cytomegalovirus exposure and HLA in healthy donors. Notes on this clone: Its antigen remains unknown.

Use of 60 Vbeta and 13 Jbeta primers characterized the PCR. The method was immunoSEQ multiplex PCR; TCRdb's version includes in-frame clones alone and lacks a portion of them. The sample carries around 120,000 clones, about 69% recorded once. With V trimmed by 6 bases and J by 7 bases, 7 bases remained unmatched. The CDR3 length is 13 residues. Germline V lookup: CDR1 MNHNS, CDR2 SASEGT. Study-wide results and limits: In a later analysis, productive TCRs from donors in an Asian-associated ancestry cluster reportedly carried fewer N-insertions than the cohort mean. The authors listed 180 or so TCR beta chains as cytomegalovirus-associated. Some V segments, TRBV6-2 and TRBV6-3 among them, were indistinguishable and were therefore excluded. Across donors, most TCRs were seen rarely, yet some public ones were widespread.

This sequence originates from a woman aged 18-29 years in good health and CMV-seronegative. Source material: PBMCs. V usage is TRBV6-1 and J usage is TRBJ2-5; 8 nucleotides line up with TRBD1. In nucleotides, the CDR3 is TGTGCCAGCAGGGGGACAGGAATGGGGACCCAGTACTTC. Translated: CASRGTGMGTQYF.